This T cell receptor (beta chain) was profiled in a study of response to subunit inactivated influenza vaccine. Trimming stripped 0 bases from V and 5 bases from J, with 14 bases between. Looked up from germline, CDR1 is LNHNV and CDR2 is YYDKDF (reference sequence). The CDR3 spans 15 residues. TCRdb analysed the RT-PCR reads with MiXCR anew, one entry per CDR3 protein. The sample shows roughly 630,000 distinct CDR3 sequences, 12% to 15% of them seen only once. The chain recombines TRBV15 with TRBJ2-7; D unclear. The sequence came from a man in his forties or fifties who received an inactivated influenza vaccine. The starting material was PBMCs from blood, obtained less than 15 days before vaccination. The CDR3 here is CATSRDPLAANEQYF. The CDR3 DNA is TGTGCCACCAGCAGAGATCCGTTGGCAGCTAACGAGCAGTACTTC.